This entry is about one T cell receptor beta chain. Its antigen is not identified. Time point reported: blood 4 weeks post-SBRT, at nephrectomy. The sample's treatment: 15 Gy SBRT to primary tumor, nephrectomy 4 weeks later. Nephrectomy followed 15 Gy stereotactic body radiation by 4 weeks. V lost 4 bases, J lost 0 bases, and 8 bases stayed unmatched. Germline V CDR1 and CDR2: SGHVS, FNYEAQ. This CDR3 contains 16 residues. The sample belongs to a study of radiation and T cells in renal cell carcinoma. General study findings and limits: From baseline, blood top tumor clonotypes peaked at 2 weeks post-radiation.

The table came from immunoSEQ multiplex PCR; TCRdb's copy has only in-frame clones and leaves some out. The sample holds about 170,000 clones, roughly 90% seen once. This specimen consisted of blood, obtained from a patient whose treatment included radiotherapy and nephrectomy. The origin of this receptor is a woman in her fifties or sixties with renal cell carcinoma. This sequence joins TRBV7-6 and TRBJ2-5; 7 bases align to TRBD2. CDR3 residues: CASSSTGTTHQETQYF. The DNA for the CDR3 is TGTGCCAGCAGCTCCACCGGGACTACACACCAAGAGACCCAGTACTTC.